Sequencing of this T cell receptor beta chain was carried out in a study of blood T cell repertoires in COVID-19. Overall study: Samples of COVID-19 (acute and convalescent) were obtained from the United States, Italy and Spain. T cells, B-cell-depleted T cells, or PBMCs supplied cDNA or gDNA.

Germline V gives CDR1 SGHAT, CDR2 FQDESV (reference sequence). The CDR3 loop spans 16 amino acids. Trimming left V 5 bases short and J 5 bases short, with 22 bases between. Sequenced by immunoSEQ multiplex PCR; TCRdb stores in-frame clones only, minus some. The sample holds a few hundred thousand clones; about nine tenths are singletons and the top ten take roughly 2.2%. The receptor's source is a man aged 45 to 65 with acute or convalescent COVID-19. V and J are TRBV11-1 and TRBJ2-7, with a tentative D call TRBD1 (6 bases). The sequenced sample consisted of peripheral blood. The CDR3 here is CASSPYGQTPPNEQYF. CDR3 coding DNA: TGTGCCAGCAGCCCCTATGGACAGACTCCCCCCAACGAGCAGTACTTC.